Below are 20 T cell receptor beta chains sequenced from a single sample in a study of T cells in Graves' hyperthyroidism and ophthalmopathy. The TCR beta CDR3 regions underwent amplification using RNA transcripts as the source. The HTBI primer set was used in a first-round RT-PCR of the TCR CDR3. TCRdb re-called the multiplex PCR reads with MiXCR, one entry per CDR3 protein. The data show 400,000 to 450,000 distinct CDR3 sequences, roughly 14% seen once. The sequencing input was blood. All receptors derive from a man aged 18 to 29 with Graves' ophthalmopathy.

As to this clonotype: A read error is possible here, since a much larger clone lies one base away. The chain joins TRBV20-1 to TRBJ2-3, with 11 bases aligning to TRBD2. V shed 5 bases, J shed 5 bases, and the junction held 9 bases outside the gene matches. The CDR3 extends over 15 amino acids. Germline V gene sequence: CDR1 DFQATT, CDR2 SNEGSKA (reference sequence). The CDR3 here is CSALTTSGRGDTQYF. The CDR3 DNA is TGCAGTGCTCTTACCACTAGCGGGAGAGGAGATACGCAGTATTTT.

The gene calls are TRBV10-1 and TRBJ2-3; a possible D gene is TRBD1 (5 bases). Germline V gene data show CDR1 as WNHNN and CDR2 as SYGVQD (reference sequence). Trimming cost V 2 bases and J 2 bases, with 14 bases left between them. CDR3 size: 16 residues. CDR3: CASSERFDSITDTQYF. DNA of the CDR3: TGCGCCAGCAGTGAGCGGTTTGACAGCATCACAGATACGCAGTATTTT.

This clonotype was detected many times. V is TRBV5-1 and J is TRBJ1-4; D call uncertain. V lost 4 bases and J lost 6, with 10 bases in between. The CDR3 totals 13 residues. Germline values: CDR1 SGHRS, CDR2 YFSETQ. CDR3 in DNA: TGCGCCAGCAGCGCTAACGTGGATGAAAAACTGTTTTTT. Residues: CASSANVDEKLFF.

This clonotype was counted between two and nine times. This sequence joins TRBV9 and TRBJ2-1; 8 bases are a match to TRBD2. Germline V gives CDR1 SGDLS, CDR2 YYNGEE. This CDR3 has 16 residues. V lost 0 bases, J lost 2 bases, and 4 bases stayed unmatched. In DNA, the CDR3 is TGTGCCAGCAGCGTAGGGGCGGGGGGCCCCTACAATGAGCAGTTCTTC. It codes for CASSVGAGGPYNEQFF.

This clonotype occurred many times. The chain links TRBV5-6 to TRBJ1-1, with D unclear. Trimming removed 0 bases from V and 1 base from J, with 16 bases in between. This CDR3 has 17 residues. Germline CDR1 reads SGHDT; CDR2 reads YYEEEE. The CDR3 sequence: CASSLVRRVTENTEAFF. CDR3 nucleotide sequence: TGTGCCAGCAGCTTGGTCCGAAGGGTCACCGAGAACACTGAAGCTTTCTTT.

The rearrangement links TRBV30 to TRBJ1-5; TRBD1 aligns across 10 bases. This CDR3 comprises 14 residues. CDR1 is GTSNPN, CDR2 SVGIG, per germline (reference sequence). The ends lost 3 bases at V and 6 bases at J; junction bases unmatched: 5. The CDR3 sequence is CAWSLDRGPQPQHF. Here the CDR3 DNA reads TGTGCCTGGAGCCTCGACAGGGGGCCTCAGCCCCAGCATTTT. The full variable domain, in which reference TRBV30 and TRBJ1-5 provide the parts outside the CDR3, is SQTIHQWPATLVQPVGSPLSLECTVEGTSNPNLYWYRQAAGRGLQLLFYSVGIGQISSEVPQNLSASRPQDRQFILSSKKLLLSDSGFYLCAWSLDRGPQPQHFGDGTRLSIL.

The chain employs TRBV4-1 and TRBJ2-2; D gene unclear. This CDR3 comprises 13 residues. CDR1 MGHRA and CDR2 YSYEKL come from the germline V gene. Trimming shortened V by 2 bases and J by 6 bases, and 7 bases separated the two germline ends. CDR3 sequence reads: CASSQPGAGELFF. CDR3 coding DNA: TGCGCCAGCAGCCAACCTGGGGCCGGGGAGCTGTTTTTT.

This clonotype was observed at least ten times. The rearrangement links TRBV12-3 or TRBV12-4 to TRBJ2-7; D is tentatively TRBD1 or TRBD2 (6 bases each). Deletions cut 4 bases from V and 4 bases from J, with 29 bases between. This CDR3 spans 19 amino acids. The CDR3 sequence: CASSSPLPGDQGPGYEQYF. The DNA of the CDR3 is TGTGCCAGCAGTTCCCCACTGCCGGGGGATCAGGGGCCGGGGTACGAGCAGTACTTC.

This clonotype has a count of ten or more. The chain links TRBV3-1 to TRBJ1-2; 9 bases agree with TRBD1. Germline V CDR1 and CDR2: LGHDT, YNNKEL (reference sequence). V was clipped by 8 bases and J by 5 bases; unmatched bases: 6. CDR3 length: 13 residues. The CDR3 DNA reads as TGTGCCAGCGGTGACAGGGGGGGGTATGGCTACACCTTC. Its protein product is CASGDRGGYGYTF.

This clonotype was detected a few times. J is TRBJ1-1 and V is TRBV7-9; 9 positions match TRBD1. V gave up 2 bases and J gave up 9 bases; unmatched junction bases: 4. Germline V lookup: CDR1 SEHNR, CDR2 FQNEAQ (reference sequence). The CDR3 is 13 residues long. The CDR3, as DNA: TGTGCCAGCAGCTTAAGTACAGGGGGCAAAGCTTTCTTT. Encoded protein: CASSLSTGGKAFF.

This clonotype has a handful of counts. V and J are TRBV20-1 and TRBJ2-2; the D gene is possibly TRBD1 (7 bases). Trimming shortened V by 5 bases and J by 4 bases, and 17 bases separated the two germline ends. Per the germline V gene, CDR1 is DFQATT and CDR2 is SNEGSKA (reference sequence). The CDR3 consists of 15 residues. CDR3 amino acids: CSALRGLALTGELFF. The CDR3, as DNA: TGCAGTGCTCTTAGGGGGCTAGCGCTCACCGGGGAGCTGTTTTTT.

This clonotype was seen many times. The rearrangement links TRBV10-3 to TRBJ2-5; possibly TRBD1 for D (5 bases). Germline V gives CDR1 ENHRY, CDR2 SYGVKD. Between the trimmed V and J ends, which lost 3 bases and 5 bases, there was a span of 10 bases. The CDR3 totals 13 residues. CDR3 sequence: CAISDKTDETQYF. As DNA, the CDR3 is TGTGCCATCAGTGACAAGACAGATGAGACCCAGTACTTC.

There are many counts of this clonotype. The chain links TRBV6-1 to TRBJ1-1; the D is unclear. CDR1 is MNHNS, CDR2 SASEGT, per germline. With 8 bases removed from V and 6 bases from J, the gap between germline ends came to 10 bases. This CDR3 contains 11 residues. Here the CDR3 DNA reads TGTGCCAGCTCTATTCTCTCTGAAGCTTTCTTT. Its protein product is CASSILSEAFF.

This clonotype was picked up many times. This chain connects TRBV10-2 to TRBJ2-2; D is tentatively TRBD1 or TRBD2 (5 bases each). Trimming stripped 4 bases from V and 7 bases from J, with 19 bases between. The CDR3 totals 16 residues. CDR1 and CDR2 (germline): WSHSY, SAAADI. CDR3 in amino acids: CASSGAGASFVGELFF. CDR3 coding DNA: TGCGCCAGCAGTGGGGCCGGGGCGTCGTTTGTCGGGGAGCTGTTTTTT.

This rearrangement joins TRBV20-1 to TRBJ1-2; 11 nucleotides align to TRBD1. The CDR3 covers 13 residues. Unmatched junction bases numbered 4, after V lost 6 bases and J lost 4 bases. The germline V gene has CDR1 DFQATT and CDR2 SNEGSKA (reference sequence). CDR3 sequence: CSASGTGGYGYTF. The CDR3 DNA sequence: TGCAGTGCATCCGGGACAGGGGGCTATGGCTACACCTTC.

This clonotype appeared many times. V gene TRBV7-3 combines with J gene TRBJ2-5, with 12 positions matching TRBD2. This CDR3 contains 16 residues. The ends lost 4 bases at V and 5 bases at J; junction bases unmatched: 8. Looked up from germline, CDR1 is SGHTA and CDR2 is FQGTGA. The CDR3 DNA is TGTGCCAGCAGCTCCCCGACTAGCGGGAGAACCGAGACCCAGTACTTC. Translation: CASSSPTSGRTETQYF.

The chain is built from TRBV11-3 and TRBJ2-6, with 12 positions matching TRBD1. V shed 5 bases, J shed 0 bases, and the junction held 11 bases outside the gene matches. This CDR3 spans 20 amino acids. Germline CDR1 reads SGHNT; CDR2 reads YENEEA. The CDR3 DNA sequence: TGTGCCAGCAGCCGCCGGGACAGGGGGCGTTTCTCCTCTGGGGCCAACGTCCTGACTTTC. Translated: CASSRRDRGRFSSGANVLTF.

This clonotype was recorded many times. The V gene is TRBV6-1, the J gene TRBJ2-2, with D possibly called TRBD1 or TRBD2 (5 bases each). Trimming pared 0 bases from V and 3 bases from J, leaving 5 bases between. The CDR3 totals 14 residues. CDR1 and CDR2 from the germline V gene are MNHNS and SASEGT. CDR3 protein: CASSEAGDTGELFF. Here the CDR3 DNA reads TGTGCCAGCAGTGAAGCGGGGGACACCGGGGAGCTGTTTTTT.

The table lists this clonotype with many counts. The chain links TRBV5-1 to TRBJ1-2; D is possibly TRBD1 (6 bases). Trimming left V 2 bases short and J 6 bases short, with 11 bases between. Germline CDR1 SGHRS, CDR2 YFSETQ. The CDR3 loop spans 13 amino acids. The chain's CDR3 is CASSLRGGNGYTF. The CDR3 bases are TGCGCCAGCAGCTTAAGAGGGGGTAATGGCTACACCTTC.

This clonotype was picked up a small number of times. This chain links TRBV7-6 with TRBJ1-1; perhaps TRBD1 as D (6 bases). CDR1 and CDR2 from the germline V gene are SGHVS and FNYEAQ. V was clipped by 5 bases and J by 0 bases, with 10 bases between them. This CDR3 region has 14 residues. CDR3 protein: CASSVTGVNTEAFF. The CDR3 DNA is TGTGCCAGCAGCGTGACAGGCGTGAACACTGAAGCTTTCTTT.